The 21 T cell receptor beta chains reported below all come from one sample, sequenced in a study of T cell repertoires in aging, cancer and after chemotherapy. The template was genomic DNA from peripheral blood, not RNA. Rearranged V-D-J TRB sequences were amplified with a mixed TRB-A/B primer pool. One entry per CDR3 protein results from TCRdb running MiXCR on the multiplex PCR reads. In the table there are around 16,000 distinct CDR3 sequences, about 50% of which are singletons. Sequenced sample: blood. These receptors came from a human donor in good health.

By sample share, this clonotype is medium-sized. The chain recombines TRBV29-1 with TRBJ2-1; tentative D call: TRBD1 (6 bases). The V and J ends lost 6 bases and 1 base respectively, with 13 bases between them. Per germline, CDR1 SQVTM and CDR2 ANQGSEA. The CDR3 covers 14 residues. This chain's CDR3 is CSVTDRISYNEQFF. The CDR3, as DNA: TGCAGCGTAACCGACAGGATATCCTACAATGAGCAGTTCTTC.

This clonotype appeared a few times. CDR3 region: CASSMGASSYNEQFF. The CDR3 DNA reads as TGTGCCAGTAGTATGGGGGCGAGCTCCTACAATGAGCAGTTCTTC. V and J are TRBV19 and TRBJ2-1, with D possibly being TRBD1 (6 bases). The CDR3 totals 15 residues. From germline, CDR1 is LNHDA and CDR2 SQIVND (reference sequence). V lost 3 bases, J lost 0 bases, and 9 bases lay in between.

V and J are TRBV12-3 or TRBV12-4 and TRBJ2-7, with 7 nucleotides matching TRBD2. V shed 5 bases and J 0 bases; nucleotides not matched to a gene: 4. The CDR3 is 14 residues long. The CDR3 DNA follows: TGTGCCAGCAGTGCTACGGGGGGCTCCTACGAGCAGTACTTC. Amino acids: CASSATGGSYEQYF.

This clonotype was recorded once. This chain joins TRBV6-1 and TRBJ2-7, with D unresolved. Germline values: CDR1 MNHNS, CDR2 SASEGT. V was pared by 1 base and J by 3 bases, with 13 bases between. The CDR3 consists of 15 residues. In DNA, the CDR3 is TGTGCCAGCAGTGAAGGACTCTCCCTAATCTACGAGCAGTACTTC. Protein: CASSEGLSLIYEQYF.

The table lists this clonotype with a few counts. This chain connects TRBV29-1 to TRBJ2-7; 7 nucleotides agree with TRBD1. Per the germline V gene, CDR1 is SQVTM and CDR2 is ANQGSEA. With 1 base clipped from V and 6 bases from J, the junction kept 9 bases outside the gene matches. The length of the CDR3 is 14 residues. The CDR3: CSVEGTGLLGEQYF. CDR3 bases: TGCAGCGTTGAAGGGACAGGATTACTAGGCGAGCAGTACTTC.

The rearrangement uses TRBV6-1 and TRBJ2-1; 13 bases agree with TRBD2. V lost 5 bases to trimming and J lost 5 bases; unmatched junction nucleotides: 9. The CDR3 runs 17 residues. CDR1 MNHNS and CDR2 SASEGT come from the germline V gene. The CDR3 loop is CASSTTSGRIIHNEQFF. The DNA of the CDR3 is TGTGCCAGCAGTACGACTAGCGGGAGGATAATACACAATGAGCAGTTCTTC.

The CDR3 sequence is CASSPQGRQVGHETQYF. The CDR3 DNA reads as TGTGCCAGCTCACCACAAGGGCGACAGGTAGGTCATGAGACCCAGTACTTC. The chain uses TRBV18 and TRBJ2-5; D perhaps matches TRBD1 (6 bases). There are 17 residues in the CDR3. Trimming stripped 1 base from V and 5 bases from J, with 20 bases between. In germline, CDR1 is KGHSH, CDR2 LQKENI. Complete variable domain (other parts from reference TRBV18 and TRBJ2-5): NAGVMQNPRHLVRRRGQEARLRCSPMKGHSHVYWYRQLPEEGLKFMVYLQKENIIDESGMPKERFSAEFPKEGPSILRIQQVVRGDSAAYFCASSPQGRQVGHETQYFGPGTRLLVL.

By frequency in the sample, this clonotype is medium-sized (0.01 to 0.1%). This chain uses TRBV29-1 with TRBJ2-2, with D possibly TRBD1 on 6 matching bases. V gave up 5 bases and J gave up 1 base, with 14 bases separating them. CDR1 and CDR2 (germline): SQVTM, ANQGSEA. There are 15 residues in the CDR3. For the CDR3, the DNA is TGCAGCGTTCCACAGGGACCGAGGAACACCGGGGAGCTGTTTTTT. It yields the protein CSVPQGPRNTGELFF.

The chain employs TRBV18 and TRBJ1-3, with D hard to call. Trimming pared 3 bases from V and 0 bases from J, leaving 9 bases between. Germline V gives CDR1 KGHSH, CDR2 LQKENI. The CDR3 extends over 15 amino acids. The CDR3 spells CASSPSRVSGNTIYF. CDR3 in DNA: TGTGCCAGCTCACCTTCAAGGGTCTCTGGAAACACCATATATTTT.

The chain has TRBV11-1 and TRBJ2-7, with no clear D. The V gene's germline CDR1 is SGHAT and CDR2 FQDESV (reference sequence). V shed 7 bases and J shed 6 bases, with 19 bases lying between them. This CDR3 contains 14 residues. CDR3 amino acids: CASNFSHLTGEQYF. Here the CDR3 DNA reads TGTGCCAGCAACTTCTCCCACCTCACGGGCGAGCAGTACTTC.

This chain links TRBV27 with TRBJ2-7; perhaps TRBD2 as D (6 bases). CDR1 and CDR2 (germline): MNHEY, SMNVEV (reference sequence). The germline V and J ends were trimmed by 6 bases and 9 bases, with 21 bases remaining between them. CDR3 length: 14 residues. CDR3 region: CASRAGGFLTSQYF. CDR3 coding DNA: TGTGCCAGCAGGGCCGGGGGATTCCTTACGTCGCAGTACTTC.

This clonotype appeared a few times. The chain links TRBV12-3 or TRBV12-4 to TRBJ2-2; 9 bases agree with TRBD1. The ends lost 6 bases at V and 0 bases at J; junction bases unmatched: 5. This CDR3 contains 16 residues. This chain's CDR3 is CASSRGTGSNTGELFF. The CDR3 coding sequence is TGTGCCAGCAGCCGAGGGACAGGGTCGAACACCGGGGAGCTGTTTTTT.

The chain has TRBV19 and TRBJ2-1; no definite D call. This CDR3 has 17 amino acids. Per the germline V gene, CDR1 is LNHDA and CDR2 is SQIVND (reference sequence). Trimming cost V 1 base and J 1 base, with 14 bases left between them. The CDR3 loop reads CASSIGGPWPSYNEQFF. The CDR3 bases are TGTGCCAGTAGTATAGGGGGTCCCTGGCCGTCCTACAATGAGCAGTTCTTC.

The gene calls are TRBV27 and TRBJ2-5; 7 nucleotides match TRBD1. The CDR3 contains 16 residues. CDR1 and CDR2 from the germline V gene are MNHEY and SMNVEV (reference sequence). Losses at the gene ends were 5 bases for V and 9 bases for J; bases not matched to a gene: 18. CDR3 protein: CASSPAGTANGQPQYF. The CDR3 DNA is TGTGCCAGCAGTCCCGCCGGGACAGCCAATGGTCAACCCCAGTACTTC.

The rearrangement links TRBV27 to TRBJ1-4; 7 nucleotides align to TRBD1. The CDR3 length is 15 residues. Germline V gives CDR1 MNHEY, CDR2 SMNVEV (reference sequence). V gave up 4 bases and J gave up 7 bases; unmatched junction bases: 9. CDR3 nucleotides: TGTGCCAGCAGTTCAACATGGACAGGTAGTGAAAAACTGTTTTTT. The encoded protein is CASSSTWTGSEKLFF.

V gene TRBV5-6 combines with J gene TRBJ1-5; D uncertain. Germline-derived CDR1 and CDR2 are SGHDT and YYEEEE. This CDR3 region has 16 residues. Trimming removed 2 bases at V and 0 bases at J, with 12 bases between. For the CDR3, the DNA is TGTGCCAGCAGCTTATATCCAGACCTTAGCAATCAGCCCCAGCATTTT. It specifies CASSLYPDLSNQPQHF.

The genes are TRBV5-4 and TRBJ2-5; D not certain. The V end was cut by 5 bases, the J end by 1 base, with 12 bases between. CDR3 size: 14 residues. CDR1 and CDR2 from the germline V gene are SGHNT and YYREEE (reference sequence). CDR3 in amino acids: CASSIRDTQETQYF. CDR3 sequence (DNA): TGTGCCAGCAGTATTCGTGATACCCAAGAGACCCAGTACTTC.

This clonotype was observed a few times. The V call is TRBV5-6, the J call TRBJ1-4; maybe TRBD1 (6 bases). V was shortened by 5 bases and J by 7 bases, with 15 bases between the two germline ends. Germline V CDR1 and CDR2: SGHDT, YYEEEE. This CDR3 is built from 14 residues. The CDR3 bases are TGTGCCAGCAGTACCTACAGGGAGGGTGAAAAACTGTTTTTT. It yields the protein CASSTYREGEKLFF. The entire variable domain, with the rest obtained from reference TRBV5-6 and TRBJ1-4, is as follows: DAGVTQSPTHLIKTRGQQVTLRCSPKSGHDTVSWYQQALGQGPQFIFQYYEEEERQRGNFPDRFSGHQFPNYSSELNVNALLLGDSALYLCASSTYREGEKLFFGSGTQLSVL.

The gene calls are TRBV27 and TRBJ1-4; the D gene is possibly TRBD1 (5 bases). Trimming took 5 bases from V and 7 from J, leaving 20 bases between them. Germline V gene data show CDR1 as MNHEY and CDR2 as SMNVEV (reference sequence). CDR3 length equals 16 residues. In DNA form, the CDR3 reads TGTGCCAGCAGTAAATGGTCAGGGCGCGGAGCTGAAAAACTGTTTTTT. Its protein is CASSKWSGRGAEKLFF.

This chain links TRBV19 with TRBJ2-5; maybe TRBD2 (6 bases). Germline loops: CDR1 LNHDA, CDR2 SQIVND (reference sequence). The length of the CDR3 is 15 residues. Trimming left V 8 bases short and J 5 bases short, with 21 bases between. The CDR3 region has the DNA TGTGCCAGTCAAGGGAGGCGGGGACTGGTGGAGACCCAGTACTTC. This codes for CASQGRRGLVETQYF.

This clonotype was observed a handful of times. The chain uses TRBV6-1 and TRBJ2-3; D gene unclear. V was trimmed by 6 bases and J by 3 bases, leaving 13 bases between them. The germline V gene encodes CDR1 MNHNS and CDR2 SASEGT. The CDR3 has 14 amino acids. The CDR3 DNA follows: TGTGCCAGCAGAGACCAGCGAGAAACAGATACGCAGTATTTT. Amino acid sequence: CASRDQRETDTQYF.